The clone carrying this TCR beta chain has at least ten counts. Its antigen is undetermined. The data derive from a study of T-cell reconstitution after alpha-beta-depleted transplantation in children. The study's findings and limits: Counts and diversity of T cells one year after transplant came mostly from newly produced T cells. Surviving thymic progenitors and recipient T cells were the source of high TCRbeta diversity at day 60 in some patients. Several hundred expanded graft clones reportedly were the source of alpha-beta T cells about two months after transplant.

Preparation of the TCRbeta library was carried out with unique molecular identifiers. One entry per CDR3 protein results from TCRdb running MiXCR on the PCR reads. The data hold around 700,000 distinct CDR3 sequences, with about an eighth observed a single time. There are 14 residues in the CDR3. Germline trimming cut 3 bases from V and 9 bases from J; bases unmatched to any gene: 12. Germline V gene data show CDR1 as DFQATT and CDR2 as SNEGSKA (reference sequence). The sample consisted of PBMCs, taken before TCRalphabeta/CD19-depleted stem cell transplant. The chain combines TRBV20-1 with TRBJ2-7, with TRBD1 matching over 9 bases. The receptor was isolated from a girl aged 2-10 years with congenital amegakaryocytic thrombocytopenia, due to receive a stem cell transplant. The CDR3 coding sequence is TGCAGTGCTAGGGAACAGGGGGCCGATCCTGGGCAGTACTTC. The encoded protein is CSAREQGADPGQYF.